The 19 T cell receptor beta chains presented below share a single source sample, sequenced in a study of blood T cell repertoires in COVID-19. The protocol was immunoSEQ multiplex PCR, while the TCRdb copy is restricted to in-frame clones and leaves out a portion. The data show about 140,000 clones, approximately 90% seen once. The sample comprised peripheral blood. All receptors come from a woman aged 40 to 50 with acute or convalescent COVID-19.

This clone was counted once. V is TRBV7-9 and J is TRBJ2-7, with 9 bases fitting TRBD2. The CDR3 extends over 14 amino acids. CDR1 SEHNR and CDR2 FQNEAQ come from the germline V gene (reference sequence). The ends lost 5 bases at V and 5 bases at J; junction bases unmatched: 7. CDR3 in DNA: TGTGCCAGCAGCCGGATAGCGGGAGTTGACGAGCAGTACTTC. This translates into CASSRIAGVDEQYF.

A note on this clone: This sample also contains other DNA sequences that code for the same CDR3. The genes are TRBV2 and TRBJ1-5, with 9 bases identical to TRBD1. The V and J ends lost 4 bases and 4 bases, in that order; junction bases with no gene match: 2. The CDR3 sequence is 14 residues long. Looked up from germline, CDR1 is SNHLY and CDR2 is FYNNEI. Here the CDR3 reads CASSGTGANQPQHF. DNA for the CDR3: TGTGCCAGCAGTGGGACAGGGGCGAATCAGCCCCAGCATTTT.

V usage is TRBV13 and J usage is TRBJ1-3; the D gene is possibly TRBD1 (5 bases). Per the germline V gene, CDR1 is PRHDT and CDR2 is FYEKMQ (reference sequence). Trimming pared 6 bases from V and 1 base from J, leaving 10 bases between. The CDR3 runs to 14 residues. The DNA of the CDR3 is TGTGCCAGCAGATTTGGGGGGTCTGGAAACACCATATATTTT. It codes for CASRFGGSGNTIYF.

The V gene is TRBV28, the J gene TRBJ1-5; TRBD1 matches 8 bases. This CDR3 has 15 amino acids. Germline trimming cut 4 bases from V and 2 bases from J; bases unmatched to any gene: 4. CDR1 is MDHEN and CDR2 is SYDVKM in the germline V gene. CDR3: CASSSTGGRNQPQHF. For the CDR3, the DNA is TGTGCCAGCAGTTCAACAGGGGGGCGCAATCAGCCCCAGCATTTT.

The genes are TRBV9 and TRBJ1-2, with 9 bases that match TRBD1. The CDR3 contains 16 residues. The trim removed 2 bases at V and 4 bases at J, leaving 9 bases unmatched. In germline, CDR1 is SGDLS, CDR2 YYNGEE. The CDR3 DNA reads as TGTGCCAGCAGCGTTTTCTCGACAGGGGGTGGCTATGGCTACACCTTC. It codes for CASSVFSTGGGYGYTF.

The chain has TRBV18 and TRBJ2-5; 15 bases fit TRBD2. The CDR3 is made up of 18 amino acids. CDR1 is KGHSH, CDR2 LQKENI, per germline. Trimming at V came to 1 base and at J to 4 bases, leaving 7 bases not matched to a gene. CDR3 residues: CASSPRPGLAGGGETQYF. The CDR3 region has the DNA TGTGCCAGCTCACCACGCCCTGGACTAGCGGGAGGGGGAGAGACCCAGTACTTC.

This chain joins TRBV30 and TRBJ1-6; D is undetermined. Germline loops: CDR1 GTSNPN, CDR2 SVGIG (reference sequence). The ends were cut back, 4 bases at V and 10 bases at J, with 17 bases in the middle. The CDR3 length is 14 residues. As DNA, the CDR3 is TGTGCCTGGAATGGAGGGTTATCTGGGTCACCCCTCCACTTT. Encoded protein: CAWNGGLSGSPLHF.

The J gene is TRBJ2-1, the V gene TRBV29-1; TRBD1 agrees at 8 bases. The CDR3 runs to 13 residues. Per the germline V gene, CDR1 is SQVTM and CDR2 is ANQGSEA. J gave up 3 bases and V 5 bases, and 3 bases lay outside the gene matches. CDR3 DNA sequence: TGCAGCGTTTTACAGGGGGACTACAATGAGCAGTTCTTC. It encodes CSVLQGDYNEQFF.

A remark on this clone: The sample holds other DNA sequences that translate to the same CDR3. Written as DNA, the CDR3 is TGTGCCAGCAGTTTAGGGGGCGTCTATGGCTACACCTTC. Translated, it gives CASSLGGVYGYTF. The chain combines TRBV27 with TRBJ1-2; TRBD1 might be the D (6 bases). CDR1 is MNHEY and CDR2 is SMNVEV in the germline V gene (reference sequence). V was trimmed by 2 bases and J by 4 bases, leaving 8 bases between them. This CDR3 has 13 residues.

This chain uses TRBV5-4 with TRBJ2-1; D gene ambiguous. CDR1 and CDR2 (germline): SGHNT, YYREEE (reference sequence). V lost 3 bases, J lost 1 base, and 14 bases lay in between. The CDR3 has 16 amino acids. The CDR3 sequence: CASSSRSRSSYNEQFF. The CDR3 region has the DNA TGTGCCAGCAGCTCCCGGTCTAGGAGTTCCTACAATGAGCAGTTCTTC.

The CDR3 DNA reads TGTGCCTGGCGCCGGGACAGGGGTACTATGGGCTACACCTTC. Its translation: CAWRRDRGTMGYTF. The chain carries TRBV30 and TRBJ1-2; 10 bases align to TRBD1. The trim removed 5 bases at V and 8 bases at J, leaving 11 bases unmatched. Germline V gene sequence: CDR1 GTSNPN, CDR2 SVGIG (reference sequence). CDR3 size: 14 residues.

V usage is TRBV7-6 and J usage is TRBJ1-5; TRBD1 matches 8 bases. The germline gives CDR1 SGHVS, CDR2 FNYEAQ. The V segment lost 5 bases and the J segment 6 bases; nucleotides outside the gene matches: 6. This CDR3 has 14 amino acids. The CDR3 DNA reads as TGTGCCAGCAGCGCTAGGACAGGGCGTCAGCCCCAGCATTTT. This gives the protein CASSARTGRQPQHF. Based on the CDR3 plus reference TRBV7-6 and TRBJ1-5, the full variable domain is GAGVSQSPRYKVTKRGQDVALRCDPISGHVSLYWYRQALGQGPEFLTYFNYEAQQDKSGLPNDRFSAERPEGSISTLTIQRTEQRDSAMYRCASSARTGRQPQHFGDGTRLSIL.

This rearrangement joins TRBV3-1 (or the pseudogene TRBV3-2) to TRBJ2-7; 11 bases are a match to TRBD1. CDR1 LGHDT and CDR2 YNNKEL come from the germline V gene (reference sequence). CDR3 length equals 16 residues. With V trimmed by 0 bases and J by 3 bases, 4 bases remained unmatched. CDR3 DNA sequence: TGTGCCAGCAGCCAAGATATGGGGACAGGGGGCTACGAGCAGTACTTC. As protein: CASSQDMGTGGYEQYF.

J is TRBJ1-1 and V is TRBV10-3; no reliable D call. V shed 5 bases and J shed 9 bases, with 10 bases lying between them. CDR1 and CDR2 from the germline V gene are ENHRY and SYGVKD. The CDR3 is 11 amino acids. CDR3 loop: CAISLGGQAFF. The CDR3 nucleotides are TGTGCCATCAGTTTGGGAGGGCAAGCTTTCTTT.

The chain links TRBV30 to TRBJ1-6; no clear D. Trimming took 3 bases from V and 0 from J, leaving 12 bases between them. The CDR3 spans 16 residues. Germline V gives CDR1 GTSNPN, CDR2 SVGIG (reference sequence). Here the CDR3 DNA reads TGTGCCTGGAGCCTGGCAGGCAGCTCCTATAATTCACCCCTCCACTTT. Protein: CAWSLAGSSYNSPLHF.

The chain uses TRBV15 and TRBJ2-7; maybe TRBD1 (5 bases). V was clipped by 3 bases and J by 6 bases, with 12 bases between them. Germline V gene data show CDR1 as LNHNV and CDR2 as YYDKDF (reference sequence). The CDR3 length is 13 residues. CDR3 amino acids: CATSSKQVSEQYF. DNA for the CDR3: TGTGCCACCAGCAGTAAACAGGTTAGCGAGCAGTACTTC.

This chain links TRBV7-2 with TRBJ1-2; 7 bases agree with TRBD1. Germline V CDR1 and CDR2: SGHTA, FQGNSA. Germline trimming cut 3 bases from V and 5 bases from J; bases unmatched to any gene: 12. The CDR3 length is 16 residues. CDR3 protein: CASSFPRQGFGYGYTF. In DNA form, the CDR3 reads TGTGCCAGCAGCTTTCCCAGACAGGGCTTTGGATATGGCTACACCTTC.

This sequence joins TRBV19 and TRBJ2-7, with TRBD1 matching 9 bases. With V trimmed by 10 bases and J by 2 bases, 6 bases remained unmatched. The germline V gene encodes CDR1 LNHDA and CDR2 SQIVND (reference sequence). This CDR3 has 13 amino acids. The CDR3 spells CATSGTGPYEQYF. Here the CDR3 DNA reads TGTGCCACCTCCGGGACAGGGCCCTACGAGCAGTACTTC.

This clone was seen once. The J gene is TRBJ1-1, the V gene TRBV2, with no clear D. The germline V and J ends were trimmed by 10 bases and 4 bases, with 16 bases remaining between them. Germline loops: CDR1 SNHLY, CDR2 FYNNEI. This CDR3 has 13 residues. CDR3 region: CATLKDGVTEAFF. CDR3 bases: TGTGCCACTCTCAAGGACGGGGTCACTGAAGCTTTCTTT.